These 11 T cell receptor beta chains originate from one sample sequenced in a study of OX40 agonist ivuxolimab in advanced cancers. The table came from immunoSEQ multiplex PCR; TCRdb's copy has only in-frame clones and leaves some out. The repertoire includes roughly 76,000 clones, 65% to 90% of them detected once, and less than 4% sits in the top ten. Here the sequenced sample was CD4+ or CD8+ T cells sorted from blood, taken in a trial of the OX40 agonist ivuxolimab. The receptors shown here come from an adult with an advanced solid tumor such as melanoma, head and neck, liver or kidney cancer.

The chain recombines TRBV19 with TRBJ1-6; TRBD1 matches at 9 bases. CDR3 size: 15 residues. The V gene end was trimmed by 4 bases and the J gene end by 10 bases; junction bases not matched to a gene: 8. Germline CDR1 reads LNHDA; CDR2 reads SQIVND (reference sequence). The CDR3 region has the DNA TGTGCCAGTAGTAAGACAACAGGGGGCTTATCACCCCTCCACTTT. Its protein product is CASSKTTGGLSPLHF.

This chain connects TRBV30 to TRBJ1-3; 7 nucleotides align to TRBD1. Germline-derived CDR1 and CDR2 are GTSNPN and SVGIG (reference sequence). The CDR3 contains 16 residues. Trimming took 2 bases from V and 0 from J; bases not matched to a gene: 7. The CDR3 region has the DNA TGTGCCTGGAGTATGGACAGGACCCCCTCTGGAAACACCATATATTTT. This sequence encodes CAWSMDRTPSGNTIYF.

The V and J genes are TRBV27 and TRBJ1-5, with 9 bases matching TRBD1. The V and J ends lost 6 bases and 7 bases, in that order; junction bases with no gene match: 4. CDR3 size: 13 residues. Per germline, CDR1 MNHEY and CDR2 SMNVEV (reference sequence). In DNA, the CDR3 is TGTGCCAGCAGGCGACAGGGGGACCAGCCCCAGCATTTT. Its protein is CASRRQGDQPQHF.

The chain employs TRBV29-1 and TRBJ2-7, with D possibly matching TRBD1 (6 bases). Looked up from germline, CDR1 is SQVTM and CDR2 is ANQGSEA. The CDR3 contains 14 residues. Trimming pared 3 bases from V and 3 bases from J, leaving 15 bases between. CDR3 amino acids: CSVERQGSSYEQYF. DNA of the CDR3: TGCAGCGTTGAGCGCCAGGGGTCTAGCTACGAGCAGTACTTC.

The V and J genes are TRBV5-1 and TRBJ2-2; D may be TRBD1 (6 bases). This CDR3 is built from 16 residues. V was pared by 0 bases and J by 5 bases, with 14 bases between. Germline V gene data show CDR1 as SGHRS and CDR2 as YFSETQ. The chain's CDR3 is CASSLAATGDTGELFF. CDR3 sequence (DNA): TGCGCCAGCAGCTTGGCTGCGACAGGAGATACCGGGGAGCTGTTTTTT.

V gene TRBV4-3 combines with J gene TRBJ1-1; a weak D match, TRBD1 (5 bases). The germline V and J ends were trimmed by 2 bases and 1 base, with 11 bases remaining between them. This CDR3 has 15 residues. CDR1 LGHNA and CDR2 YSLEER come from the germline V gene. The CDR3 protein is CASSQPGWGNTEAFF. The CDR3 DNA sequence: TGCGCCAGCAGCCAACCAGGGTGGGGGAACACTGAAGCTTTCTTT.

CDR3 sequence reads: CASSPSGLYNEQFF. The CDR3 nucleotides are TGTGCCAGCAGTCCTAGCGGGTTGTACAATGAGCAGTTCTTC. The gene calls are TRBV7-3 and TRBJ2-1; 8 bases fit TRBD2. The CDR3 totals 14 residues. The V gene's germline CDR1 is SGHTA and CDR2 FQGTGA. The junction had 5 bases not matched to a gene; V was cut back by 6 bases and J by 4 bases.

The genes are TRBV11-2 and TRBJ1-4; 9 bases are shared with TRBD1. CDR3 size: 17 residues. Germline assignment: CDR1 SGHAT and CDR2 FQNNGV. V gave up 5 bases and J gave up 4 bases; unmatched junction bases: 11. CDR3 protein: CASSRFGQGLYNEKLFF. In DNA, the CDR3 is TGTGCCAGCAGCCGATTCGGACAGGGGCTTTATAATGAAAAACTGTTTTTT. Together with reference TRBV11-2 and TRBJ1-4, the CDR3 gives the full variable domain: EAGVAQSPRYKIIEKRQSVAFWCNPISGHATLYWYQQILGQGPKLLIQFQNNGVVDDSQLPKDRFSAERLKGVDSTLKIQPAKLEDSAVYLCASSRFGQGLYNEKLFFGSGTQLSVL.

The chain joins TRBV28 to TRBJ2-7, with D maybe TRBD2 (5 bases). V was cut by 3 bases and J by 2 bases, with 8 bases left in between. Germline-derived CDR1 and CDR2 are MDHEN and SYDVKM. The CDR3 runs to 13 residues. CDR3 coding DNA: TGTGCCAGCAGTTTGGAGGTCCCCTACGAGCAGTACTTC. Amino acids: CASSLEVPYEQYF.

The chain links TRBV19 to TRBJ1-5; D call uncertain. Trimming stripped 2 bases from V and 0 bases from J, with 11 bases between. This CDR3 comprises 16 residues. Germline values: CDR1 LNHDA, CDR2 SQIVND (reference sequence). CDR3 sequence: CASSIIDLFSNQPQHF. The DNA of the CDR3 is TGTGCCAGTAGTATAATCGACTTGTTTAGCAATCAGCCCCAGCATTTT.

This rearrangement joins TRBV30 to TRBJ2-2; 8 bases are shared with TRBD2. Germline V CDR1 and CDR2: GTSNPN, SVGIG (reference sequence). J was trimmed by 4 bases and V by 3 bases; bases with no gene match: 13. The CDR3 length is 17 residues. CDR3 nucleotide sequence: TGTGCCTGGAGCGCCCCGGGACTAGTACTTAGCACCGGGGAGCTGTTTTTT. This encodes CAWSAPGLVLSTGELFF.